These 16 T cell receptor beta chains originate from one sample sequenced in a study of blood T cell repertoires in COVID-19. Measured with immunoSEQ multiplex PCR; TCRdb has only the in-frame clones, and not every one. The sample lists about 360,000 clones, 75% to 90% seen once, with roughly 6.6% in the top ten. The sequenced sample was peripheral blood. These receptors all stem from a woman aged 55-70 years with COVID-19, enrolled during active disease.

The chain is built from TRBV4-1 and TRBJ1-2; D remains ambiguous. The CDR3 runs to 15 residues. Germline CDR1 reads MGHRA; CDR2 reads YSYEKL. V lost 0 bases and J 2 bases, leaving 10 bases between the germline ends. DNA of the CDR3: TGCGCCAGCAGCCAAGATCCCTCGGGGAACTATGGCTACACCTTC. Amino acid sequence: CASSQDPSGNYGYTF.

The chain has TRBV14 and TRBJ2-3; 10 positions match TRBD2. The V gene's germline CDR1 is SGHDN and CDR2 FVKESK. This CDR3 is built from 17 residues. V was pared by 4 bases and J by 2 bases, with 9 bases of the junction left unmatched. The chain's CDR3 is CASSPLRTSGTTDTQYF. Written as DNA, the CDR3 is TGTGCCAGCAGCCCACTCCGTACTAGCGGGACCACAGATACGCAGTATTTT.

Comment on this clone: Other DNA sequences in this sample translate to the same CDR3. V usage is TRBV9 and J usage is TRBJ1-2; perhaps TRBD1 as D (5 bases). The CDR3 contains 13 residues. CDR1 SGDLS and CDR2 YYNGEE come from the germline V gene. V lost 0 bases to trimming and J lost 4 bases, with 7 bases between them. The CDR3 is CASSVGQGYGYTF. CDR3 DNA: TGTGCCAGCAGCGTAGGGCAGGGCTATGGCTACACCTTC.

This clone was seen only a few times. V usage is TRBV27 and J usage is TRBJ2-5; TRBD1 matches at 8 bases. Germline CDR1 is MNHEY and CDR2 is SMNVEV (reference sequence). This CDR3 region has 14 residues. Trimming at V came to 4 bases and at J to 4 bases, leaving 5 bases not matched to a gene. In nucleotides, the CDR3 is TGTGCCAGCAGTTCACTCGGACAGGGAGAGACCCAGTACTTC. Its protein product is CASSSLGQGETQYF.

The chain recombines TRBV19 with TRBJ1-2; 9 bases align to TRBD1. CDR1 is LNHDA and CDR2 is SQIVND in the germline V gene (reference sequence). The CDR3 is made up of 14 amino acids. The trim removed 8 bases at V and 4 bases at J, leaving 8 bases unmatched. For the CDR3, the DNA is TGTGCCAGTGGGCCGGGACAGGGACCCTATGGCTACACCTTC. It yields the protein CASGPGQGPYGYTF. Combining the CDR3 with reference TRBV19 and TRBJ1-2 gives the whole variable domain DGGITQSPKYLFRKEGQNVTLSCEQNLNHDAMYWYRQDPGQGLRLIYYSQIVNDFQKGDIAEGYSVSREKKESFPLTVTSAQKNPTAFYLCASGPGQGPYGYTFGSGTRLTVV.

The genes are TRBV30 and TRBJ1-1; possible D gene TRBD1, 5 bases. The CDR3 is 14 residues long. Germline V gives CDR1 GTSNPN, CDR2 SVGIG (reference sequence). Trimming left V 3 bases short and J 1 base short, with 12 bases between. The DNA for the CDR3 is TGTGCCTGGAGGGCGGGGGGGAGGAACACTGAAGCTTTCTTT. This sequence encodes CAWRAGGRNTEAFF. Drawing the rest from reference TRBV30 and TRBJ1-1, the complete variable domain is SQTIHQWPATLVQPVGSPLSLECTVEGTSNPNLYWYRQAAGRGLQLLFYSVGIGQISSEVPQNLSASRPQDRQFILSSKKLLLSDSGFYLCAWRAGGRNTEAFFGQGTRLTVV.

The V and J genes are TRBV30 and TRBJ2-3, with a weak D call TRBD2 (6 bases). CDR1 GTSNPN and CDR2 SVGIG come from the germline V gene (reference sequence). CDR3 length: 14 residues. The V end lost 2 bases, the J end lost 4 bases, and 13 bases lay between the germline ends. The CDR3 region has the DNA TGTGCCTGGAGTTCCGGGAGAGGAGCAGATACGCAGTATTTT. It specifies CAWSSGRGADTQYF.

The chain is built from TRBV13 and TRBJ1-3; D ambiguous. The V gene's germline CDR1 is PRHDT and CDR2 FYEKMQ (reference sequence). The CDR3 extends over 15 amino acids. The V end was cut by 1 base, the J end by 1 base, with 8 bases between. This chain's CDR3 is CASSLALISGNTIYF. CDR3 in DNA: TGTGCCAGCAGCTTAGCACTTATATCTGGAAACACCATATATTTT.

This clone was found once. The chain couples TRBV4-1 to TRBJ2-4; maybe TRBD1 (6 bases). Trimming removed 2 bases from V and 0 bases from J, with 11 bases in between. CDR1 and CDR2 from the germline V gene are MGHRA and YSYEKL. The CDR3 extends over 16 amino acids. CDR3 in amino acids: CASSQRTDLAKNIQYF. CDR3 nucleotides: TGCGCCAGCAGCCAAAGGACAGATCTAGCCAAAAACATTCAGTACTTC.

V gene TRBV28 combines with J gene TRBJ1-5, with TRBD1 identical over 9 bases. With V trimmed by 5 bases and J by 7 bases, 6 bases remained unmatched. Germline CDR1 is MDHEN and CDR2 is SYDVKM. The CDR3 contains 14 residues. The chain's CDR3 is CASSPGTGRQPQHF. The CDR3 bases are TGTGCCAGCAGTCCGGGGACAGGGAGGCAGCCCCAGCATTTT.

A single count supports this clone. The DNA for the CDR3 is TGTGCCAGCACCCTATCGGGTAGACGGGACATTCAGTACTTC. Protein: CASTLSGRRDIQYF. The chain combines TRBV5-8 with TRBJ2-4; D not resolved. V was pared by 6 bases and J by 8 bases, with 18 bases between. Germline loops: CDR1 SGHTS, CDR2 YDEGEE. There are 14 residues in the CDR3.

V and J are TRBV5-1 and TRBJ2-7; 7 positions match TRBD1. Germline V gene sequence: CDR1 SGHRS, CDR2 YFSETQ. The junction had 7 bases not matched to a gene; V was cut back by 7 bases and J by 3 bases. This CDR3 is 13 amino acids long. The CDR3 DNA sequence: TGCGCCAGCGGGGGACAGAGCCTCTACGAGCAGTACTTC. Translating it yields CASGGQSLYEQYF. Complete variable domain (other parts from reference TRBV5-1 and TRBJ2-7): KAGVTQTPRYLIKTRGQQVTLSCSPISGHRSVSWYQQTPGQGLQFLFEYFSETQRNKGNFPGRFSGRQFSNSRSEMNVSTLELGDSALYLCASGGQSLYEQYFGPGTRLTVT.

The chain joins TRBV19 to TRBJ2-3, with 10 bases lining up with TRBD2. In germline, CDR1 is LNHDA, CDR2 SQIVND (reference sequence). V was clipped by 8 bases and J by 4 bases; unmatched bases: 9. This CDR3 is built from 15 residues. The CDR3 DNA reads TGTGCCAGTGCAATTAGCGGGGGGCTGGCAGATACGCAGTATTTT. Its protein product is CASAISGGLADTQYF.

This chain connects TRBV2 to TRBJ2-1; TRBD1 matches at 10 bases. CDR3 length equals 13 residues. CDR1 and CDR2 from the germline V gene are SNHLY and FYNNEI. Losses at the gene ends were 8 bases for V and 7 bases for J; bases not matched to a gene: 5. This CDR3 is CASPDRGGNEQFF. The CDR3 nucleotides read TGTGCCAGCCCGGACAGGGGGGGTAATGAGCAGTTCTTC.

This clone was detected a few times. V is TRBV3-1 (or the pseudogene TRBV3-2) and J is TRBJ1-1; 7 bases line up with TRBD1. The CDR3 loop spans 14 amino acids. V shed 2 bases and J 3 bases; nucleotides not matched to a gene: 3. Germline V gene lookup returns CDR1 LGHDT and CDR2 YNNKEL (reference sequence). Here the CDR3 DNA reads TGTGCCAGCAGCCAAAATGGACAGGACACTGAAGCTTTCTTT. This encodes CASSQNGQDTEAFF.

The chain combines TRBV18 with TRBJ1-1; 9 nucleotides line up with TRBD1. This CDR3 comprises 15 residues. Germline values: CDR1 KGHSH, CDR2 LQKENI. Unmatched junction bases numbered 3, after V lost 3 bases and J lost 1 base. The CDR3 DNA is TGTGCCAGCTCACCGAGGACAGGGGAGAACACTGAAGCTTTCTTT. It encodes CASSPRTGENTEAFF.